The T cell receptor beta chain under discussion was sequenced for a study of long-term antiretroviral therapy in people with HIV. Researchers ran immunoSEQ v3.0 at survey level. The data were produced by immunoSEQ multiplex PCR, yet TCRdb's version contains in-frame clones alone and is incomplete. The data hold 25,000 to 35,000 clones, with approximately 88% observed a single time. Per germline, CDR1 SEHNR and CDR2 FQNEAQ (reference sequence). The CDR3 runs to 15 residues. The germline V and J ends were trimmed by 1 base and 5 bases, with 14 bases remaining between them. V usage is TRBV7-9 and J usage is TRBJ2-5; possibly TRBD2 for D (5 bases). This TCR was recovered from a man aged 25 to 40 with HIV. This sample comprised unsorted PBMCs, obtained 2.7 to 2.8 years after starting antiretroviral therapy. In DNA form, the CDR3 reads TGTGCCAGCAGCTTAGGATCGGGAATCCGGGAGACCCAGTACTTC. Translation: CASSLGSGIRETQYF.